This TCR beta chain was obtained from a study of T cells after yellow fever vaccination. Broader study findings: The secondary T-cell response peaked on day 5, not day 15, but was weaker. Subsequent to the booster, the majority of primary-vaccination clones reappeared (under 98% CD4, approximately 85% CD8). Across the CD4 and CD8 compartments, a small share of clonotypes was present in both.

The CDR3 is made up of 13 amino acids. Between the trimmed V and J ends, which lost 2 bases and 5 bases, there was a span of 10 bases. Germline-derived CDR1 and CDR2 are SGHTA and FQGNSA. TCRdb processed the 5' RACE reads anew with MiXCR; each CDR3 protein has one entry. The sample holds hundreds of thousands of distinct CDR3 sequences, less than 15% seen once. In the case of this clonotype: The target antigen is unknown.

This receptor was taken from a man in his thirties or forties who received the YFV17D yellow fever vaccine. This sequence joins TRBV7-2 and TRBJ2-7; either TRBD1 or TRBD2 may fit D (6 bases each). The sequencing used PBMCs, collected on the day of the yellow fever booster vaccination. The CDR3 loop reads CASSLTGRHEQYF. The CDR3 DNA sequence: TGTGCCAGCAGCTTAACAGGGAGGCACGAGCAGTACTTC.